This TCR beta chain was captured in a study of T cells in Graves' hyperthyroidism and ophthalmopathy. About the study: Peripheral blood was drawn at first diagnosis, prior to all treatment. Study-level results: Within blood appeared most thyroid clonotypes that had expanded above 0.001. A 13 V-J signature model discriminated ophthalmopathy versus stable hyperthyroidism.

Notes on this clonotype: Its specificity is unknown.

Amplified regions were TCR beta CDR3 sequences from RNA transcripts. The primer set for the first-round RT-PCR of the TCR CDR3 was HTBI. TCRdb itself ran the multiplex PCR reads through MiXCR, one entry per CDR3 protein. The repertoire consists of about 250,000 distinct CDR3 sequences, with 15% occurring once and the leading ten covering over 30%. The CDR3 contains 15 residues. With V trimmed by 2 bases and J by 9 bases, 12 bases remained unmatched. CDR1 is SGHRS and CDR2 is YFSETQ in the germline V gene. The sequencing input was blood. This rearrangement joins TRBV5-1 to TRBJ2-5, with 8 bases aligning to TRBD1. The TCR originated in a woman in her forties or fifties with Graves' hyperthyroidism that later progressed to Graves' ophthalmopathy. The CDR3 bases are TGCGCCAGCAGCTTTTCCGGGACAGGCCCCATGGCCCAGTACTTC. It is translated as CASSFSGTGPMAQYF.